A selection of T cell receptor beta chains follows, all from one sample in a study of PD-1 blockade in classical Hodgkin lymphoma. Repertoires were generated with immunoSEQ multiplex PCR, while TCRdb's copy carries only in-frame clones and drops some. This table holds about 100,000 clones, nearly 90% found once. The sample consisted of peripheral blood mononuclear cells (PBMCs), taken before the second cycle of nivolumab. The receptors were gathered from a human donor with classical Hodgkin lymphoma. Both conserved end residues are part of each CDR3. The order of the fields is J gene, V gene, CDR3 protein.

j_gene: TRBJ1-5; v_gene: TRBV5-1; CDR3aa: CASSLNSNQPQHF
j_gene: TRBJ1-5; v_gene: TRBV9; CDR3aa: CASSSSGGPQPQHF
j_gene: TRBJ2-3; v_gene: TRBV4-3; CDR3aa: CASSQGRLVRGTDTQYF
j_gene: TRBJ1-5; v_gene: TRBV7-9; CDR3aa: CASSTGYNQPQHF
j_gene: TRBJ2-5; v_gene: TRBV19; CDR3aa: CASSIGQRQGETQYF
j_gene: TRBJ2-5; v_gene: TRBV9; CDR3aa: CASSVEIDFTRETQYF
j_gene: TRBJ2-2; v_gene: TRBV5-1; CDR3aa: CASTDQTSNTGELFF
j_gene: TRBJ2-2; v_gene: TRBV5-1; CDR3aa: CASKGALADTGELFF
j_gene: TRBJ1-4; v_gene: TRBV5-5; CDR3aa: CASSGISEKLFF
j_gene: TRBJ1-3; v_gene: TRBV7-2; CDR3aa: CASSLERTAGNTIYF
j_gene: TRBJ1-1; v_gene: TRBV6-6; CDR3aa: CASSINLGGTRAFF
j_gene: TRBJ2-5; v_gene: TRBV2; CDR3aa: CASGTGGRQETQYF
j_gene: TRBJ2-5; v_gene: TRBV7-6; CDR3aa: CASSLIPGPETQYF
j_gene: TRBJ1-5; v_gene: TRBV28; CDR3aa: CASSLYDSRNQPQHF
j_gene: TRBJ2-1; v_gene: TRBV7-6; CDR3aa: CASSSRTSEEQFF
j_gene: TRBJ2-3; v_gene: TRBV25-1; CDR3aa: CASSEGEFGTQYF
j_gene: TRBJ1-1; v_gene: TRBV19; CDR3aa: CASSMATTGGNTEAFF
j_gene: TRBJ1-4; v_gene: TRBV19; CDR3aa: CASSPTALNEKLFF
j_gene: TRBJ2-7; v_gene: TRBV6-5; CDR3aa: CASSTQSYEQYF
j_gene: TRBJ2-7; v_gene: TRBV5-6; CDR3aa: CASSLVQGPNREQYF
j_gene: TRBJ2-1; v_gene: TRBV10-2; CDR3aa: CASSPGLAGGYNEQFF
j_gene: TRBJ2-7; v_gene: TRBV5-1; CDR3aa: CASSLDTSQYF